This T cell receptor (beta chain) was documented in a study of blood T cell repertoires in COVID-19. Original handling: Reference gene primer amplification yielded estimated nucleated cell counts. Sequencing used immunoSEQ multiplex PCR; TCRdb keeps in-frame clones, though not all of them. For V, J and clone size, that table is used; D and trimming come from the DNA. The table records 50,000 to 60,000 clones, roughly 86% of them present only once. The CDR3 is 15 residues long. Germline lookup yields CDR1 MNHNY and CDR2 SVGAGI (reference sequence). The V and J ends lost 3 bases and 5 bases respectively, with 14 bases between them.

J is TRBJ2-1 and V is TRBV6-6; tentative D call: TRBD2 (6 bases). Sequencing used peripheral blood. This TCR was recovered from a man between 60 and 75 years old with active COVID-19. The CDR3 region is CASSYLGPGDNEQFF. As DNA, the CDR3 is TGTGCCAGCAGTTATCTAGGCCCGGGGGACAATGAGCAGTTCTTC.